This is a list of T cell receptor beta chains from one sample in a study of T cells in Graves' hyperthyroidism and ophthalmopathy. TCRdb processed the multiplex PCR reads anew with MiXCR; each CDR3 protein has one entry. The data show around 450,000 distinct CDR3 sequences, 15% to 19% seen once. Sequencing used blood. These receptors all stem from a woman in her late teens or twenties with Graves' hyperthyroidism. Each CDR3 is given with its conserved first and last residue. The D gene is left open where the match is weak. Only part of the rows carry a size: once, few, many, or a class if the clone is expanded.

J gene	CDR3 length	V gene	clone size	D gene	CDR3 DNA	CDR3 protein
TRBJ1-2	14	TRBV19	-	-	TGTGCCTCGAAGCGAGGGGCCCCTGGCTATGGCTACACCTTC	CASKRGAPGYGYTF
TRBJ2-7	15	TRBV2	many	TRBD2	TGTGCCAGCAGATATTCCGGGACTAGCGGATACGAGCAGTACTTC	CASRYSGTSGYEQYF
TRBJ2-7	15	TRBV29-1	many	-	TGCAGCGTCCAATACGCGGCGGGGGCCTCCTACGAGCAGTACTTC	CSVQYAAGASYEQYF
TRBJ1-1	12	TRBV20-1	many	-	TGCAGTGCTAGAGATGGGAACACTGAAGCTTTCTTT	CSARDGNTEAFF
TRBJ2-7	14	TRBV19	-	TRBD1	TGTGCCAGTAGTTCCCCCCGGGACAGCTACGAGCAGTACTTC	CASSSPRDSYEQYF
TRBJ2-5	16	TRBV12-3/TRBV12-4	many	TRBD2	TGTGCCAGCACTCATCTAGCGGGAGGGCCCGGAGAGACCCAGTACTTC	CASTHLAGGPGETQYF
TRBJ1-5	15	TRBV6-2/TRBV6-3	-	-	TGTGCCAGCAGTTACTCCCCGGCGAGCAATCAGCCCCAGCATTTT	CASSYSPASNQPQHF
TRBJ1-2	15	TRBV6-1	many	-	TGTGCCAGCACCGCCCTCGCAACAGGGTCGGGAGGCTACACCTTC	CASTALATGSGGYTF
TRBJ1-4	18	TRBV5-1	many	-	TGCGCCAGCAGCCCAGGAGCAGCCTCGGGTCCTCGAGGTGAAAAACTGTTTTTT	CASSPGAASGPRGEKLFF
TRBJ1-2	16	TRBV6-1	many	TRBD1	TGTGCCAGCAGATCAGGAACCGGGACAGGGAAGGATGGCTACACCTTC	CASRSGTGTGKDGYTF
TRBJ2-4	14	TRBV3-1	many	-	TGTGCCAGCAGCCAAGGGCGGGACCTCAGCATTCAGTACTTC	CASSQGRDLSIQYF
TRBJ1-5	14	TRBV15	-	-	TGTGCCACCAGCACCCGGGGGCTCAATCAGCCCCAGCATTTT	CATSTRGLNQPQHF
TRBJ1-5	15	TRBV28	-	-	TGTGCCAGCAGCTGGCAAGGGCGTAGCAATCAGCCCCAGCATTTT	CASSWQGRSNQPQHF
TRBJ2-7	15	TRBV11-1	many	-	TGTGCCAGCAGCTTAGGCTCCACAGGACTATACGAGCAGTACTTC	CASSLGSTGLYEQYF
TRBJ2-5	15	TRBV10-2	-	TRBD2	TGCGCCAGCACCGGGACTAGCGTATTACAAGAGACCCAGTACTTC	CASTGTSVLQETQYF
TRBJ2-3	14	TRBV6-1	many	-	TGTGCCAGCAGGGTTCGACTATTCACAGATACGCAGTATTTT	CASRVRLFTDTQYF
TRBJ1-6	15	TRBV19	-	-	TGTGCCAGTAGACCAGGAGGGGGGCTTAATTCACCCCTCCACTTT	CASRPGGGLNSPLHF
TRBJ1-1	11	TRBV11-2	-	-	TGTGCCAGCGGCTGGAGCACTGAAGCTTTCTTT	CASGWSTEAFF
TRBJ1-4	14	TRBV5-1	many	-	TGCGCCAGCAGCTTGGGACAACTTAATGAAAAACTGTTTTTT	CASSLGQLNEKLFF
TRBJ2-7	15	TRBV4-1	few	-	TGCGCCAGCAGCCAACCGCGGGACGCTTCCTACGAGCAGTACTTC	CASSQPRDASYEQYF
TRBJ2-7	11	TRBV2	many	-	TGTGCCAGCTTGGGGTCCTACGAGCAGTACTTC	CASLGSYEQYF
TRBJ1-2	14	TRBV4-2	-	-	TGTGCCAGCAGCCACCAGAGCGAAGACAGGGGCTACACCTTC	CASSHQSEDRGYTF
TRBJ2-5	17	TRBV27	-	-	TGTGCCAGCAGTTTAAAGCTGGGGGGTACGGGCCAAGAGACCCAGTACTTC	CASSLKLGGTGQETQYF
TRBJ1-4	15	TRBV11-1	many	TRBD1	TGTGCCAGCAGCAACGACAGGGGGCGGTATGAAAAACTGTTTTTT	CASSNDRGRYEKLFF
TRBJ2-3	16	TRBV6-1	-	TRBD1	TGTGCCAGCAGTGAAGCCGGGACAGGGTGGTTAGATACGCAGTATTTT	CASSEAGTGWLDTQYF
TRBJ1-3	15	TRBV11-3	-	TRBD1	TGTGCCAGCAGCTCACAGGGGGCGTCTGGAAACACCATATATTTT	CASSSQGASGNTIYF
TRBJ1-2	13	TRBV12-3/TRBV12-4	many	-	TGTGCCAGCAGTTTCACACAATTCTATGGCTACACCTTC	CASSFTQFYGYTF
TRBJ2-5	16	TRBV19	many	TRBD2	TGTGCCAGTAGTATGCTTAGCGGGAGGGCCCTGGAGACCCAGTACTTC	CASSMLSGRALETQYF
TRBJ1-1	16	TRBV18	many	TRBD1	TGTGCCAGCTCACCGAAGTTCAGGGGGCAGGGCACTGAAGCTTTCTTT	CASSPKFRGQGTEAFF
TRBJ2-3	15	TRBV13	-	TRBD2	TGTGCCAGCAGCCCCCCGGGACTAAGCACAGATACGCAGTGTTTT	CASSPPGLSTDTQCF
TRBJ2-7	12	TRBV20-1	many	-	TGCAGTGCTAGAGAGGGGGCACTCGAGCAGTACTTC	CSAREGALEQYF
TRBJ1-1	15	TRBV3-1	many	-	TGTGCCAGCAGTCTTAGATCGGACTCGAACACTGAAGCTTTCTTT	CASSLRSDSNTEAFF
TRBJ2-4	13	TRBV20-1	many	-	TGCAGTGCCGCCAGTAACGCCAAAAACATTCAGTACTTC	CSAASNAKNIQYF
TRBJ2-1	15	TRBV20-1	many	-	TGCAGTGCTACCCCTGGACAGACCTCCTACAATGAGCAGTTCTTC	CSATPGQTSYNEQFF
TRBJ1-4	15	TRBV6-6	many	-	TGTGCCAGCAGTTACAATGGGGGGGTTAATGAAAAACTGTTTTTT	CASSYNGGVNEKLFF
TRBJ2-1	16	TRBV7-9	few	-	TGTGCCAGCAGCTTAGTAATTGGGAGGAGCGGCAATGAGCAGTTCTTC	CASSLVIGRSGNEQFF
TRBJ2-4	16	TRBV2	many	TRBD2	TGTGCCAGCAGTGGAAACCTAGCGGGAGCCAAAAACATTCAGTACTTC	CASSGNLAGAKNIQYF
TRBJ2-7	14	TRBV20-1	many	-	TGCAGTGCTAGAGATTCCGGGACGACAAACGAGCAGTACTTC	CSARDSGTTNEQYF
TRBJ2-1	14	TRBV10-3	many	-	TGTGCCATCAGTGGACCGGGGTCCTACAATGAGCAGTTCTTC	CAISGPGSYNEQFF
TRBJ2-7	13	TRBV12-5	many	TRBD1	TGTGCTAGTGGCCGAGACAGGGATCACGAGCAGTACTTC	CASGRDRDHEQYF
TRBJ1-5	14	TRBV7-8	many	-	TGTGCCAGCAGCTTAATAGGGTTGATTCAGCCCCAGCATTTT	CASSLIGLIQPQHF
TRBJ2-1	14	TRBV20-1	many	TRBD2	TGCAGTGTTGAGAGGCCTAGCGGGAGCAATGAGCAGTTCTTC	CSVERPSGSNEQFF
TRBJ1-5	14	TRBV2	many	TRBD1	TGTGCCAGCACTCTAGGACAGGGGAATCAGCCCCAGCATTTT	CASTLGQGNQPQHF
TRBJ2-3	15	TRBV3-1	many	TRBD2	TGTGCCAGCAGCCAAGTTAGCGGGACAACAGATACGCAGTATTTT	CASSQVSGTTDTQYF
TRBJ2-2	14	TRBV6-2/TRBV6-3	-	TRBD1	TGTGCCAGCAGTTACGGGACAGACACCGGGGAGCTGTTTTTT	CASSYGTDTGELFF
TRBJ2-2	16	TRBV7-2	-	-	TGTGCCAGCAGCTTAGTTCGGTTAGCAGTCACCGGGGAGCTGTTTTTT	CASSLVRLAVTGELFF